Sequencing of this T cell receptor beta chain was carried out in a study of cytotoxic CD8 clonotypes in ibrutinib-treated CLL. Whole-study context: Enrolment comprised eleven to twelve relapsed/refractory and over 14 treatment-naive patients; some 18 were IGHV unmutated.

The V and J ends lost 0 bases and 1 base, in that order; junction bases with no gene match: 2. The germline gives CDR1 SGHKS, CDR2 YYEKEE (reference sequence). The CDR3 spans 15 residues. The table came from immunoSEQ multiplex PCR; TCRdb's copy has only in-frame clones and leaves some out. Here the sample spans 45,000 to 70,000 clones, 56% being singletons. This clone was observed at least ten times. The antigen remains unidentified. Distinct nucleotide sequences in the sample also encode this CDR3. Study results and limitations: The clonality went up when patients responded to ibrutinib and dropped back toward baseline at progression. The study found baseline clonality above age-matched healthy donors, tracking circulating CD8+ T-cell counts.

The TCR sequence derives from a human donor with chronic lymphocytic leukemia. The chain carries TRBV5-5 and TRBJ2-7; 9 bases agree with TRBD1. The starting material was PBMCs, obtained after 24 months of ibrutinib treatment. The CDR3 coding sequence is TGTGCCAGCAGCTTGGTGGGACAGGGATCCTACGAGCAGTACTTC. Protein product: CASSLVGQGSYEQYF.